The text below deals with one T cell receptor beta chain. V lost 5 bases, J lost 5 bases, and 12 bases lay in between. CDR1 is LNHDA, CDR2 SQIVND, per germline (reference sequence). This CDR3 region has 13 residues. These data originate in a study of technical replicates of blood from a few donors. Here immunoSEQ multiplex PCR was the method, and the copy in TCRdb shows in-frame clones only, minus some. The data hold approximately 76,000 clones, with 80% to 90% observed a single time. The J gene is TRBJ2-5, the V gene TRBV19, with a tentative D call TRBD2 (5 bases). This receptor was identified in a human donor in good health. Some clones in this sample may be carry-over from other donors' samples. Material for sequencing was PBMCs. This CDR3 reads CASSASRWETQYF. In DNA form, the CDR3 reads TGTGCCAGTAGTGCTAGCCGCTGGGAGACCCAGTACTTC.